The 30 T cell receptor beta chains listed next were all sequenced from one sample in a study of post-analysis software for immune sequencing data. Study-wide points: Higher frequency in patients than in controls was seen for roughly five TRBV segments, with TRBV5-6, TRBV5-1 and TRBV20-1 among them.

No antigen has been assigned to these receptors. Researchers reported that TCR beta cDNA libraries carried unique molecular identifiers. TCRdb called the PCR reads again in MiXCR, with one record for every CDR3 protein. The table has roughly 600,000 distinct CDR3 sequences, 44% seen once. Specimen: blood. The receptors derive from a girl under 18 with multiple sclerosis.

Remarks on this clonotype: This may be a read error, as it is one base from a much larger clone. The chain uses TRBV20-1 and TRBJ2-7, with 7 bases aligning to TRBD2. This CDR3 spans 10 amino acids. Germline V lookup: CDR1 DFQATT, CDR2 SNEGSKA (reference sequence). CDR3 in DNA: TGCAGTGCTGGGGACTACGAGCGGTACTTC. Translation: CSAGDYERYF.

There are a few counts of this clonotype. This chain joins TRBV3-1 and TRBJ2-7, with 7 bases fitting TRBD2. The CDR3 totals 15 residues. Trimming took 4 bases from V and 2 from J; bases not matched to a gene: 8. Germline V gene sequence: CDR1 LGHDT, CDR2 YNNKEL (reference sequence). CDR3 sequence: CASSPRLAYTYEQYF. The CDR3 DNA reads TGTGCCAGCAGCCCGCGACTAGCCTATACCTACGAGCAGTACTTC.

The chain uses TRBV29-1 and TRBJ2-7; 7 bases agree with TRBD1. V dropped 0 bases and J dropped 0; count of bases not matched to a gene: 5. This CDR3 spans 15 amino acids. Germline V gene lookup returns CDR1 SQVTM and CDR2 ANQGSEA. The CDR3 reads CSVEEEGQVSYEQYF. The CDR3 DNA is TGCAGCGTTGAAGAGGAAGGACAGGTCTCCTACGAGCAGTACTTC.

This clonotype appeared a few times. This rearrangement joins TRBV4-1 to TRBJ2-1; the D gene could be TRBD1 or TRBD2 (6 bases each). The CDR3 contains 14 residues. Between the trimmed V and J ends, which lost 4 bases and 9 bases, there was a span of 16 bases. Germline-derived CDR1 and CDR2 are MGHRA and YSYEKL. CDR3 nucleotides: TGCGCCAGCAGCCTTGGGGGTAGGGGGGTTGAGCAGTTCTTC. It specifies CASSLGGRGVEQFF.

This clonotype was counted a few times. The V and J genes are TRBV10-3 and TRBJ2-1; 12 bases match TRBD2. J gave up 4 bases and V 5 bases, and 3 bases lay outside the gene matches. The CDR3 loop spans 15 amino acids. Per germline, CDR1 ENHRY and CDR2 SYGVKD. CDR3 loop: CAISFTSGRYNEQFF. Here the CDR3 DNA reads TGTGCCATCAGTTTTACTAGCGGGAGGTACAATGAGCAGTTCTTC.

The table lists this clonotype with a few counts. The genes are TRBV15 and TRBJ1-6; D is uncertain. Germline V gives CDR1 LNHNV, CDR2 YYDKDF (reference sequence). This CDR3 is 12 amino acids long. V lost 3 bases, J lost 8 bases, and 5 bases lay in between. The DNA of the CDR3 is TGTGCCACCAGCAGGGGAGATTCACCCCTCCACTTT. The encoded protein is CATSRGDSPLHF.

The chain links TRBV12-3 or TRBV12-4 to TRBJ2-5; 7 nucleotides align to TRBD1. The trim removed 5 bases at V and 2 bases at J, leaving 2 bases unmatched. CDR3 length: 13 residues. The CDR3 here is CASSETGQETQYF. The DNA for the CDR3 is TGTGCCAGCAGTGAGACAGGGCAAGAGACCCAGTACTTC.

This clonotype has just a few counts. The rearrangement joins TRBV2 to TRBJ2-1; D might be TRBD1 or TRBD2, each matching 5 bases. There are 14 residues in the CDR3. In germline, CDR1 is SNHLY, CDR2 FYNNEI. V lost 5 bases to trimming and J lost 8 bases, with 16 bases between them. For the CDR3, the DNA is TGTGCCAGCAGTACCGATCGGGACGCCGATGAGCAGTTCTTC. Its protein is CASSTDRDADEQFF.

This chain links TRBV7-2 with TRBJ1-4; maybe TRBD1 (5 bases). CDR1 and CDR2 (germline): SGHTA, FQGNSA. Trimming removed 4 bases from V and 5 bases from J, with 11 bases in between. The CDR3 has 14 amino acids. The CDR3 DNA reads as TGTGCCAGCAGCTCGGGACGGATAAATGAAAAACTGTTTTTT. Translated: CASSSGRINEKLFF.

This chain uses TRBV29-1 with TRBJ1-1; D perhaps matches TRBD1 (5 bases). The V and J ends lost 0 bases and 5 bases respectively, with 16 bases between them. The CDR3 has 15 amino acids. CDR1 is SQVTM, CDR2 ANQGSEA, per germline. In nucleotides, the CDR3 is TGCAGCGTTGAAGATGGGCGGGGGAGGAATACTGAAGCTTTCTTT. Residues: CSVEDGRGRNTEAFF.

This chain connects TRBV4-1 to TRBJ1-2; D uncertain. The CDR3 has 12 amino acids. Trimming cost V 1 base and J 10 bases, with 10 bases left between them. From germline, CDR1 is MGHRA and CDR2 YSYEKL. The CDR3 DNA reads TGCGCCAGCAGCCAAGTGGGCGAAGTCTACACCTTC. Encoded protein: CASSQVGEVYTF.

V and J are TRBV29-1 and TRBJ2-3, with D tentatively TRBD1 (5 bases). CDR3 length equals 13 residues. Germline-derived CDR1 and CDR2 are SQVTM and ANQGSEA. Trimming stripped 3 bases from V and 4 bases from J, with 11 bases between. CDR3 amino acids: CSVDSGNPDTQYF. The CDR3 DNA reads TGCAGCGTTGATTCAGGGAATCCAGATACGCAGTATTTT.

Points on this clonotype: The junction departs from the called germline gene at one end, perhaps through a read error. The chain has TRBV5-5 and TRBJ1-2; D is unclear. Per the germline V gene, CDR1 is SGHKS and CDR2 is YYEKEE (reference sequence). This CDR3 is built from 15 residues. The CDR3 coding sequence is TGTACCAGCAGCTGGTCAACCTCTAGGGACTATGGCTACACCTTC. This codes for CTSSWSTSRDYGYTF. Complete variable domain (other parts from reference TRBV5-5 and TRBJ1-2): DAGVTQSPTHLIKTRGQQVTLRCSPISGHKSVSWYQQVLGQGPQFIFQYYEKEERGRGNFPDRFSARQFPNYSSELNVNALLLGDSALYLCTSSWSTSRDYGYTFGSGTRLTVV.

The chain is built from TRBV7-6 and TRBJ1-5, with 7 bases aligning to TRBD1. Germline CDR1 is SGHVS and CDR2 is FNYEAQ. J lost 2 bases, V lost 5 bases, and 6 bases had no gene match. The CDR3 covers 15 residues. The CDR3 region has the DNA TGTGCCAGCAGCCTAGATGGGACAGGCAATCAGCCCCAGCATTTT. Protein product: CASSLDGTGNQPQHF.

The gene calls are TRBV7-6 and TRBJ2-6, with no clear D. CDR1 and CDR2 from the germline V gene are SGHVS and FNYEAQ. V dropped 4 bases and J dropped 4 bases, with 11 bases sitting between them. CDR3 size: 15 residues. The CDR3 DNA follows: TGTGCCAGCAGCTCACCCCTGAGGGGGGCCAACGTCCTGACTTTC. It translates to CASSSPLRGANVLTF.

The V and J genes are TRBV6-5 and TRBJ1-2; D is unclear. Germline assignment: CDR1 MNHEY and CDR2 SVGAGI. The CDR3 covers 17 residues. Trimming removed 0 bases from V and 0 bases from J, with 14 bases in between. CDR3 nucleotides: TGTGCCAGCAGTTACTCCCGGGCAGAGTTAGCTAACTATGGCTACACCTTC. It encodes CASSYSRAELANYGYTF.

The V and J genes are TRBV7-9 and TRBJ2-7; 7 nucleotides align to TRBD2. The better agreement between TRBJ2-5 and the DNA end casts doubt on the J call. CDR3 size: 13 residues. From germline, CDR1 is SEHNR and CDR2 FQNEAQ (reference sequence). The DNA of the CDR3 is TGTGCCAGCAGCCGGACTAGGGACGAGACCCAGTACTTC. It encodes CASSRTRDETQYF.

In the case of this clonotype: At one end the junction does not follow the germline gene, possibly because of a read error. DNA for the CDR3: TGCGCCACCAGCACCCGGGACAGGGGCGGCTACGAGCAGTACTTC. Translating gives CATSTRDRGGYEQYF. The V and J genes are TRBV15 and TRBJ2-7; 10 positions match TRBD1. The CDR3 has 15 amino acids. Germline V gene sequence: CDR1 LNHNV, CDR2 YYDKDF (reference sequence).

This clonotype appeared a few times. Mismatch with germline at one junction end may stem from a read error. The chain carries TRBV20-1 and TRBJ1-4, with 7 bases that match TRBD1. The V gene's germline CDR1 is DFQATT and CDR2 SNEGSKA (reference sequence). CDR3 length: 15 amino acids. In nucleotides, the CDR3 is TGCAGTGCTCTTACGGACAGGTCAACTAATGAAAAACGGTTTTTT. Translation gives CSALTDRSTNEKRFF.

This clonotype appeared a few times. The gene calls are TRBV29-1 and TRBJ2-7, with D perhaps TRBD2 (5 bases). This CDR3 region has 14 residues. The ends were cut back, 1 base at V and 2 bases at J, with 12 bases in the middle. Germline V gives CDR1 SQVTM, CDR2 ANQGSEA. The DNA for the CDR3 is TGCAGCGTTGAAGTACCCGGGGAAACCTACGAGCAGTACTTC. Protein product: CSVEVPGETYEQYF.

The CDR3 region has the DNA TGCAGCGTGGCCGGGAGACTCTACGAGCAGTACTTC. Residues: CSVAGRLYEQYF. The chain has TRBV29-1 and TRBJ2-7, with a possible D match to TRBD2 (6 bases). V was shortened by 6 bases and J by 3 bases, with 12 bases between the two germline ends. Germline values: CDR1 SQVTM, CDR2 ANQGSEA. The CDR3 runs 12 residues.

This clonotype was detected only once. The rearrangement uses TRBV7-8 and TRBJ1-2; weak D call: TRBD1 (5 bases). V was pared by 4 bases and J by 4 bases, with 13 bases between. This CDR3 has 14 amino acids. Germline loops: CDR1 SGHVS, CDR2 FQNEAQ. CDR3 amino acids: CASSSGGAIYGYTF. For the CDR3, the DNA is TGTGCCAGCAGCTCCGGGGGAGCGATCTATGGCTACACCTTC.

This clonotype was found once. Since no conserved phenylalanine or tryptophan closes the CDR3, a read error is the likely cause. CDR3 nucleotides: TGTGCCAGCAGTTACAGGGAGGTCACGGGTACTGAAGCTTTCTCT. Its protein product is CASSYREVTGTEAFS. This chain connects TRBV28 to TRBJ1-1; tentative D call: TRBD1 (6 bases). CDR1 MDHEN and CDR2 SYDVKM come from the germline V gene. This CDR3 contains 15 residues. The V gene lost 4 bases and the J gene lost 5 bases, with 17 bases spanning the gap.

The rearrangement uses TRBV10-2 and TRBJ2-7, with 7 bases matching TRBD2. J gave up 0 bases and V 0 bases, and 5 bases lay outside the gene matches. Germline V gene sequence: CDR1 WSHSY, CDR2 SAAADI. The CDR3 contains 16 residues. The DNA for the CDR3 is TGCGCCAGCAGTGAGTCGCCACTAGCGTCCTCCTACGAGCAGTACTTC. Its translation is CASSESPLASSYEQYF.

The chain combines TRBV6-5 with TRBJ1-2, with TRBD1 matching 8 bases. J was trimmed by 8 bases and V by 6 bases; bases with no gene match: 8. The germline gives CDR1 MNHEY, CDR2 SVGAGI. This CDR3 region has 13 residues. The CDR3 DNA reads as TGTGCCAGCAGCTCAGGGGGCGCCCGGGGCTACACCTTC. It is translated as CASSSGGARGYTF.

This clonotype came up many times. The chain employs TRBV12-3 or TRBV12-4 and TRBJ2-3; no clear D. Trimming stripped 6 bases from V and 0 bases from J, with 7 bases between. The CDR3 contains 13 residues. The CDR3 DNA reads as TGTGCCAGCAGCTTACCAAGCACAGATACGCAGTATTTT. It translates to CASSLPSTDTQYF.

Note on this clonotype: A clone one base away is much larger, so this may be a read error. The gene calls are TRBV12-3 or TRBV12-4 and TRBJ2-3, with 7 bases matching TRBD2. This CDR3 comprises 15 residues. The CDR3 region has the DNA TGTGCCAGCAGTTTGGGCGGGAGAGGAACAGATGCGCAGTATTTT. Translating it yields CASSLGGRGTDAQYF.

This chain joins TRBV12-3 or TRBV12-4 and TRBJ1-1; D unresolved. V lost 2 bases and J lost 0, with 19 bases in between. This CDR3 spans 18 amino acids. The CDR3 DNA follows: TGTGCCAGCAGTTTATCCTTTTTAGAAGCCCTAATGAACACTGAAGCTTTCTTT. Encoded protein: CASSLSFLEALMNTEAFF.

In its sample, this clonotype was seen a few times. This sequence joins TRBV5-1 and TRBJ2-5, with 7 positions matching TRBD2. Germline V gene data show CDR1 as SGHRS and CDR2 as YFSETQ. This CDR3 is built from 15 residues. V dropped 5 bases and J dropped 4; count of bases not matched to a gene: 11. The CDR3 DNA is TGCGCCAGCAGTCCTGCAGCTCGCGGGGGAGAGACCCAGTACTTC. This sequence encodes CASSPAARGGETQYF. The full variable domain, with the rest looked up from reference TRBV5-1 and TRBJ2-5, is KAGVTQTPRYLIKTRGQQVTLSCSPISGHRSVSWYQQTPGQGLQFLFEYFSETQRNKGNFPGRFSGRQFSNSRSEMNVSTLELGDSALYLCASSPAARGGETQYFGPGTRLLVL.

In the case of this clonotype: One end of the junction is discordant with germline, which a read error may explain. The J gene is TRBJ2-1, the V gene TRBV12-3 or TRBV12-4; no clear D. The CDR3 has 12 amino acids. CDR3 loop: CARSFYRVEQFF. The DNA of the CDR3 is TGTGCCCGCAGTTTCTACCGGGTAGAGCAGTTCTTC.